Listed below are T cell receptor beta chains from one sample, sequenced in a study of immune evolution from preneoplasia to lung adenocarcinoma. Sequenced by immunoSEQ multiplex PCR; TCRdb stores in-frame clones only, minus some. The sample consists of about 4,000 clones, about 75% of them appearing once. The sample consisted of FFPE minimally invasive lung adenocarcinoma tissue. The receptors originated from an older person with lung adenocarcinoma. CDR3s include the opening cysteine and the closing phenylalanine or tryptophan. The D gene is left open where the match is weak. Only part of the rows carry a size: once, few, many, or a class if the clone is expanded.

clone_size,v_call,d_call,j_call,cdr3_aa,cdr3_nt
-,TRBV15,TRBD2,TRBJ2-2,CATSSGLAGGWTGELFF,TGTGCCACCAGCTCGGGACTAGCGGGAGGGTGGACCGGGGAGCTGTTTTTT
-,TRBV28,-,TRBJ1-2,CASSLWGAELLPRGYTF,TGTGCCAGCAGTTTATGGGGGGCTGAATTGCTTCCTCGGGGCTACACCTTC
-,TRBV11-2,TRBD1,TRBJ2-7,CASSATGTGGYEQYF,TGTGCCAGCAGCGCGACCGGGACAGGCGGGTACGAGCAGTACTTC
few,TRBV11-2,-,TRBJ2-2,CASSLNAGTGELFF,TGTGCCAGCAGCTTAAATGCCGGGACCGGGGAGCTGTTTTTT
-,TRBV5-1,TRBD1,TRBJ1-2,CVSSIGQGNYGYTF,TGCGTCAGCAGCATTGGACAGGGAAACTATGGCTACACCTTC
-,TRBV5-1,-,TRBJ2-1,CASSLDSVAALYNEQFF,TGCGCCAGCAGCCTGGACAGCGTAGCTGCACTCTACAATGAGCAGTTCTTC
-,TRBV7-9,-,TRBJ2-7,CASSPPGTYEQYF,TGTGCCAGCAGCCCCCCGGGCACCTACGAGCAGTACTTC
few,TRBV9,-,TRBJ2-3,CASSPHGGDTQYF,TGTGCCAGCAGCCCCCACGGAGGAGATACGCAGTATTTT
few,TRBV19,TRBD1,TRBJ1-5,CASSIAGGSNQPQHF,TGTGCCAGTAGTATCGCAGGGGGGAGCAATCAGCCCCAGCATTTT
few,TRBV11-3,TRBD1,TRBJ2-3,CASSPGGRQNTDTQYF,TGTGCCAGCAGCCCAGGGGGCAGGCAAAACACAGATACGCAGTATTTT
-,TRBV30,-,TRBJ2-5,CAWAEETQYF,TGTGCCTGGGCCGAGGAGACCCAGTACTTC
-,TRBV9,TRBD2,TRBJ2-7,CASSVGGGAYEQYF,TGTGCCAGCAGCGTAGGTGGGGGGGCCTACGAGCAGTACTTC
-,TRBV19,TRBD2,TRBJ2-1,CASSELAGTEQFF,TGTGCCAGTAGTGAGCTAGCGGGTACTGAGCAGTTCTTC
-,TRBV5-1,-,TRBJ2-1,CASSLGWAYNEQFF,TGCGCCAGCAGCTTGGGATGGGCTTACAATGAGCAGTTCTTC
once,TRBV13,TRBD1,TRBJ2-5,CASSLGRTGEETQYF,TGTGCCAGCAGCTTAGGAAGGACAGGGGAGGAGACCCAGTACTTC
-,TRBV5-1,-,TRBJ2-5,CASSLVGGEETQYF,TGCGCCAGCAGCTTGGTTGGGGGCGAGGAGACCCAGTACTTC
-,TRBV28,TRBD1,TRBJ2-7,CASSWARDSPYEQYF,TGTGCCAGCAGTTGGGCCCGGGACAGTCCTTACGAGCAGTACTTC
few,TRBV19,TRBD1,TRBJ1-4,CASSNRGAGRLFF,TGTGCCAGTAGTAACAGGGGGGCAGGTCGACTGTTTTTT
-,TRBV14,-,TRBJ1-5,CASSQGGNQPQHF,TGTGCCAGCAGCCAAGGGGGCAATCAGCCCCAGCATTTT
-,TRBV2,TRBD2,TRBJ2-7,CASKREGVYEQYF,TGTGCCAGCAAACGGGAGGGAGTCTACGAGCAGTACTTC
once,TRBV9,-,TRBJ2-3,CASSVRTASTDTQYF,TGTGCCAGCAGCGTTCGGACAGCTAGCACAGATACGCAGTATTTT
-,TRBV4-1,TRBD1,TRBJ2-7,CASSQSGTGAYEQYF,TGCGCCAGCAGCCAGTCCGGGACAGGGGCCTACGAGCAGTACTTC
-,TRBV6-4,-,TRBJ2-3,CASSETLSTDTQYF,TGTGCCAGCAGTGAAACACTCAGCACAGATACGCAGTATTTT